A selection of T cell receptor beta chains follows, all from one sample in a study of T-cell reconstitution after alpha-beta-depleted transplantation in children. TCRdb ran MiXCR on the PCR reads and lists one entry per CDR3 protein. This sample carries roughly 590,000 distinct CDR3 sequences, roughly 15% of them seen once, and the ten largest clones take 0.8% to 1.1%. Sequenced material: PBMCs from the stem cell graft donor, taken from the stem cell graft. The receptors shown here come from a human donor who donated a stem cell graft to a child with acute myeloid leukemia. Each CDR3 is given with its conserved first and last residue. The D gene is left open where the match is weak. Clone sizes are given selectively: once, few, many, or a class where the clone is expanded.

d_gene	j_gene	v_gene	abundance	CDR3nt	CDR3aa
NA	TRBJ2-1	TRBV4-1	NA	TGCGCCAGCAGCCAAGTGAGTGGGGAGATCAGCTCCTACAATGAGCAGTTCTTC	CASSQVSGEISSYNEQFF
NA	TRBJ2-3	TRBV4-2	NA	TGTGCCAGCAGCCAAGATCCCCGGGCAGATACGCAGTATTTT	CASSQDPRADTQYF
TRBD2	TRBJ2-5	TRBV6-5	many	TGTGCCAGCAGTTACTCGTTGGGTTCGTCGGGGGGAGAGACCCAGTACTTC	CASSYSLGSSGGETQYF
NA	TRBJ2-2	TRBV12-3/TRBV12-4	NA	TGTGCCAGCAGTTTTGAACAGGGACTGAACACCGGGGAGCTGTTTTTT	CASSFEQGLNTGELFF
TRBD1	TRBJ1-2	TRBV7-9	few	TGTGCCAGCAGAGAGGACGACAGGGGGGAAGGCTACACCTTC	CASREDDRGEGYTF
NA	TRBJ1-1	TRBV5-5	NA	TGTGCCAGCAGCAAAGACACTATGAACACTGAAGCTTTCTTT	CASSKDTMNTEAFF
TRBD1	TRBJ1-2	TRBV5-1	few	TGCGCCAGCAGCTTCGGGACAGAAATTAACTATGGCTACACCTTC	CASSFGTEINYGYTF
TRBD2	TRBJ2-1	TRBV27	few	TGTGCCAGCAGGCCGGGACTAGGATTACGTGAGCAGTTCTTC	CASRPGLGLREQFF
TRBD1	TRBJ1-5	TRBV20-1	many	TGCAGTCCAGTAACCCCAGGGGGAAGGATTCAGCCCCAGCATTTT	CSPVTPGGRIQPQHF
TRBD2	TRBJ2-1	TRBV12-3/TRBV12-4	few	TGTGCCAGCCGACTAGCGGGGGGGCGAGATGAGCAGTTCTTC	CASRLAGGRDEQFF
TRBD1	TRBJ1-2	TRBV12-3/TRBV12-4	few	TGTGCCAGCAGTTGGGGACAGGGGAACTATGGCTACACCTTC	CASSWGQGNYGYTF
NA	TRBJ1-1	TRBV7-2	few	TGTGCCAGCAGCTTAGTAGGGCAGGGGTATAACACTGAAGCTTTCTTT	CASSLVGQGYNTEAFF
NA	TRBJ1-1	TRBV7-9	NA	TGTGCCAGCAGCGCTTCCGGGCCGGATAACACTGAAGCTTTCTTT	CASSASGPDNTEAFF
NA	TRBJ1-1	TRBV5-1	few	TGCGCCAGCAGCTTGGGAGATTACCTGAACACTGAAGCTTTCTTT	CASSLGDYLNTEAFF
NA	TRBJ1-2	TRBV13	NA	TGTGCCAGCAGCTTACGCGCAGGGCCCTTCGCCTTC	CASSLRAGPFAF
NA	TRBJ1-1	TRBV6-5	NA	TGTGCCAGCAGTTCGTGGTTGTCAGGGAACTTCTTT	CASSSWLSGNFF
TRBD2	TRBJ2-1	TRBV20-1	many	TGCAGTGCACTGGGGACTAGCGGGGGGTTCAATGAGCAGTTCTTC	CSALGTSGGFNEQFF
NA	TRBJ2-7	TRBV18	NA	TGTGCCAGCTCACTAGGGGGGTACAGTCGTACCTATGAGCAGTACTTC	CASSLGGYSRTYEQYF
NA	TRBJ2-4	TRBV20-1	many	TGCAGTGCTAGCCGCGGTGATTATGGGGACATTCAGTACTTC	CSASRGDYGDIQYF
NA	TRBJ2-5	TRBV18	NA	TGTGCCAGCTCACAGGCCACCCAAGAGACCCAGTACTTC	CASSQATQETQYF
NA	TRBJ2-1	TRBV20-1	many	TGCAGTGCTCGAGGGGGGGGGCGGTATGAGCAGTTCTTC	CSARGGGRYEQFF
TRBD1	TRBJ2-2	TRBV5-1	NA	TGCGCCAGCAGCTTGGAGGGACAGGGTACCAGCGGGGAGCTGTTTTTT	CASSLEGQGTSGELFF
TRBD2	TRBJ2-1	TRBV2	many	TGTGCCAGCAGTGACCGGGGGGGCTACAATGAGCAGTTCTTC	CASSDRGGYNEQFF
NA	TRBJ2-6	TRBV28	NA	TGTGCCAGCACCCCAGGAGGGTCTACTGGGGCCAACGTCCTGACTTTC	CASTPGGSTGANVLTF
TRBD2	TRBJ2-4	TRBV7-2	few	TGTGCCAGCAGCCTAAAACCCCTAGCGGGGGTCAGCATTCAGTACTTC	CASSLKPLAGVSIQYF